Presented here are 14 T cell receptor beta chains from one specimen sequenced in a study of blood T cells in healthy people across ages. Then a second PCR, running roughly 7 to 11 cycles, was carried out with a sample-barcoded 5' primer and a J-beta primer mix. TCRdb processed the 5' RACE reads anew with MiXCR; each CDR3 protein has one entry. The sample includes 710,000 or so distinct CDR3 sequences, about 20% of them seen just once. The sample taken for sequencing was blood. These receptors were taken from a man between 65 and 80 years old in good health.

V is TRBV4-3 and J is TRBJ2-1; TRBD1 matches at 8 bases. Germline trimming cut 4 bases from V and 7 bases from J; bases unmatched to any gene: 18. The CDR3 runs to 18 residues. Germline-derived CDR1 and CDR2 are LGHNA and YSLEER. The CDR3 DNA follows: TGCGCCAGCAGCCCGACGACCCCCGGGACAGGATTATCGAATGAGCAGTTCTTC. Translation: CASSPTTPGTGLSNEQFF.

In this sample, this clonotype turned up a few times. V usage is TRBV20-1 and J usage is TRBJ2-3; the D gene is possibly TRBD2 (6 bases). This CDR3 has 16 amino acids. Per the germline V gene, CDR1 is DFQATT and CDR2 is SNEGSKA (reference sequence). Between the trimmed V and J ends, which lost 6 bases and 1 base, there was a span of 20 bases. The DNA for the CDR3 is TGCAGTGCGTCTCTGGGGACTGGGAAAGGCACAGATACGCAGTATTTT. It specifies CSASLGTGKGTDTQYF.

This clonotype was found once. The CDR3 here is CASSLGGQGDEQYF. For the CDR3, the DNA is TGTGCCAGCAGCTTGGGGGGACAGGGCGACGAGCAGTACTTC. V and J are TRBV5-5 and TRBJ2-5; 9 bases are a match to TRBD1. Near its end, the DNA agrees better with TRBJ2-7, so the J call may be wrong. Germline lookup yields CDR1 SGHKS and CDR2 YYEKEE (reference sequence). The CDR3 contains 14 residues.

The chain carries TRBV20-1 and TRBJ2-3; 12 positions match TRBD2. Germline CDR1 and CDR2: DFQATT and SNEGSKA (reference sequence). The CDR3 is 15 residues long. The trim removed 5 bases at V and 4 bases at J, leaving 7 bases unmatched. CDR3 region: CSAPGTSGLADTQYF. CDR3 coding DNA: TGCAGTGCTCCAGGGACTAGCGGGCTTGCAGATACGCAGTATTTT.

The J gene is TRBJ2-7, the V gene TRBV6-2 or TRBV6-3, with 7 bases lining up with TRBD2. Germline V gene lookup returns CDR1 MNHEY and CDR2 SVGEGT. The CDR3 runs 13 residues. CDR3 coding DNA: TGTGCCAGCAGTTTTATCCAGCGGGGCGAGAAGTACGTC. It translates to CASSFIQRGEKYV.

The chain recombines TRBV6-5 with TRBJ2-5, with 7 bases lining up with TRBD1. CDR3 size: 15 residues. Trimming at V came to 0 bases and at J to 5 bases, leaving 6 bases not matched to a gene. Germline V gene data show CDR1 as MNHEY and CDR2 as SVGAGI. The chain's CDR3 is CASSYSRYRGETQYF. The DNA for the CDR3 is TGTGCCAGCAGTTACTCGAGATACAGGGGTGAGACCCAGTACTTC.

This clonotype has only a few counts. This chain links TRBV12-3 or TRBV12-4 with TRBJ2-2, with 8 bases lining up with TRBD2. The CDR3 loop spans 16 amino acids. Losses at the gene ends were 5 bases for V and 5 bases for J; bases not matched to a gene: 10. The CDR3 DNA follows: TGTGCCAGCAGTCTCTCTTTAGCGGGGCGTACCGGGGAGCTGTTTTTT. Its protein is CASSLSLAGRTGELFF.

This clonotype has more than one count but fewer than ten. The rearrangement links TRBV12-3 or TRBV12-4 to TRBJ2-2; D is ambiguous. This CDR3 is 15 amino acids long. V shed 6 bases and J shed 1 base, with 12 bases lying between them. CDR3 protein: CASRPTVGNTGELFF. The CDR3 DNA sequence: TGTGCCAGCAGGCCGACTGTAGGGAACACCGGGGAGCTGTTTTTT.

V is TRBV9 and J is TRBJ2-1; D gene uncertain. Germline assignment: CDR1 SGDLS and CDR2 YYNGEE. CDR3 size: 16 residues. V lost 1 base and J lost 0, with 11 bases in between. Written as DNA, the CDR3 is TGTGCCAGCAGCGTATTGCATCGGAGCTCCTACAATGAGCAGTTCTTC. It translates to CASSVLHRSSYNEQFF.

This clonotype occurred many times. The CDR3: CSAPLAVAYNEQFF. For the CDR3, the DNA is TGCAGTGCTCCCCTAGCGGTTGCCTACAATGAGCAGTTCTTC. V usage is TRBV20-1 and J usage is TRBJ2-1; 7 bases are shared with TRBD2. The germline V gene has CDR1 DFQATT and CDR2 SNEGSKA (reference sequence). CDR3 length equals 14 residues. V dropped 5 bases and J dropped 2; count of bases not matched to a gene: 6.

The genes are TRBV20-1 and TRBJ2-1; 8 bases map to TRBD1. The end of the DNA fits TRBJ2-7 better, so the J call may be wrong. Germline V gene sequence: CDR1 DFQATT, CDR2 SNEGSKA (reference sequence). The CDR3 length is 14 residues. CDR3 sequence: CSVAGTGSSYEQYF. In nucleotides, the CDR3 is TGCAGTGTCGCCGGGACAGGCAGCTCCTACGAGCAGTACTTC.

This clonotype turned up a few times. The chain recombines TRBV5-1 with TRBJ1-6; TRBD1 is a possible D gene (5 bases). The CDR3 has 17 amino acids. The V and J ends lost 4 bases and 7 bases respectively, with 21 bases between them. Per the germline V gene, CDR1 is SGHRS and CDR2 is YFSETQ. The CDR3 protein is CASSLGDLWGSNSPLHF. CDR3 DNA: TGCGCCAGCAGCCTTGGGGACTTATGGGGGAGCAATTCACCCCTCCACTTT.

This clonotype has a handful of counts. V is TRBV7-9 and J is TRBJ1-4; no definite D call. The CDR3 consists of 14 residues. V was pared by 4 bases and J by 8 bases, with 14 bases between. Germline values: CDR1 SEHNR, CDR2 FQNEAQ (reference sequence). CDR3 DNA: TGTGCCAGCAGCTCACCGTCGGCAGACGAAAAACTGTTTTTT. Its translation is CASSSPSADEKLFF.

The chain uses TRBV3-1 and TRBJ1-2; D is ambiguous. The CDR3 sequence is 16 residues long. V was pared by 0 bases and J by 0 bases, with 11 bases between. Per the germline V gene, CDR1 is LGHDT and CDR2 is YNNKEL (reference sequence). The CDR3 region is CASSQDAQPTNYGYTF. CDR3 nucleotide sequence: TGTGCCAGCAGCCAAGATGCGCAACCTACTAACTATGGCTACACCTTC.